This TCR beta chain appears in the sequencing data of a study of shared T cell receptors in the human thymus (dated by TCRdb to 2020 to 2023). Looking at the study overall: The study examined how self-reactive, shared T-cell receptor alpha chains are generated in the human thymus.

V is clipped by 4 bases and J by 2 bases, and the sequence between their germline boundaries is 15 bases long. Measured from the cysteine to the phenylalanine, the CDR3 is 16 residues long. Only CDR3 DNA is held: 48 bases, read in frame from base 1. Sequences LGHNA (CDR1) and YSLEER (CDR2) are obtained from the germline V gene. Note on this clone: The clone's antigen remains unknown. No much larger clone exists at a distance of one base, and base qualities are not known.

Receptors were amplified or captured by the immunoSEQ multiplex PCR assay. The table comes from immuneACCESS by way of TCRdb, which keeps in-frame sequences with V and J called. Part of the clones is missing from these tables; in studies checked, under half for an unresolved V gene and the rest for unknown reasons. This sample gives 450,000 to 650,000 clones in total; about 84% of them show up just once. The top ten hold approximately 0.013% of the sample. The same data also contributed to another study, on human thymus T cells. In that second paper, the authors write: The donors were immunologically healthy infants in Finland who had open corrective cardiac surgery for congenital heart defects. Thymus tissue was obtained as surgical resects removed during corrective cardiac surgery. Usage of V and J gene segments appeared to be biased in both the thymic and the peripheral blood repertoires. Highly overlapping thymic TCR repertoires among unrelated individuals were reported in the related research. TCR alpha and beta repertoires from roughly eight infant thymus samples and a few related peripheral blood samples were characterized in the study. The cohort included about 6 male and a couple of female infants, with donor ages spanning 7 to 244 days. Thymocytes were freed from the tissue by mechanical means and kept at -70 degrees C as pellets of roughly 8.5-31 million cells. Genomic DNA was extracted from frozen cell pellets with a QIAsymphony instrument. TCRB and TCRAD loci were amplified from a standardized quantity of quality-controlled genomic DNA using the immunoSEQ multiplex PCR assay. Amplicons spanned the V(D)J region at a length sufficient to cover the CDR3 and identify V and J genes. Through the commercial immunoSEQ service, the amplicons were sequenced on an Illumina platform. Primer bias and sequencing errors were corrected as previously described, and TCRAD and TCRB were defined on the basis of the IMGT database. Repertoires were analysed with immunoSEQ Analyzer 3.0 and VDJTools, covering basic statistics, V/J segment usage, diversity estimates, rarefaction and pairwise overlap. To estimate diversity, the Chao1, ChaoE, Efron-Thisted, Shannon and inverse Simpson indices were applied, and diversity was also estimated on datasets down-sampled to the smallest sample. Repertoire overlap was determined by strict matching of CDR3 nucleotide sequence, V gene and J gene, and Jaccard-based multidimensional scaling clustering was applied. On average, thymus samples gave about 750,000 unique TCRB clonotypes, whereas blood samples gave about 84,000.

The sequenced material came from thymocytes. The source of this sequence is a boy younger than two with a congenital heart defect. Donor details come from another sample of the same person, matched by shared clones. Recombination linked TRBV4-3 to TRBJ2-1; TRBD2 is a possible D gene, resting on 7 matching bases. The CDR3 sequence is CASSPAGAGPYNEQFF. The bases are TGCGCCAGCAGCCCCGCGGGGGCGGGACCCTACAATGAGCAGTTCTTC.